The 4 T cell receptor beta chains presented below share a single source sample, sequenced in a study of cytomegalovirus exposure and HLA in healthy donors. The PCR ran on 60 Vbeta and 13 Jbeta primers. Here immunoSEQ multiplex PCR was the method, and the copy in TCRdb shows in-frame clones only, minus some. The data hold roughly 230,000 clones, with 85% observed a single time. What was sequenced was PBMCs. The receptors stem from a girl aged 2 to 9 in good health and CMV-seronegative.

The chain is built from TRBV14 and TRBJ2-7; D uncertain. CDR3 length: 13 amino acids. Germline loops: CDR1 SGHDN, CDR2 FVKESK. The V gene lost 0 bases and the J gene lost 4 bases, with 7 bases spanning the gap. The CDR3 DNA follows: TGTGCCAGCAGCCAAGAGGCCAGGTACGAGCAGTACTTC. Its protein is CASSQEARYEQYF.

This clone has just one count. The chain recombines TRBV27 with TRBJ1-1, with D tentatively TRBD1 (5 bases). V shed 2 bases and J shed 5 bases, with 15 bases lying between them. The CDR3 has 15 residues. CDR1 is MNHEY and CDR2 is SMNVEV in the germline V gene (reference sequence). The DNA for the CDR3 is TGTGCCAGCAGTTTAAGGACACCCCCATCTACTGAAGCTTTCTTT. It specifies CASSLRTPPSTEAFF.

The chain carries TRBV6-5 and TRBJ2-5, with 8 bases fitting TRBD1. CDR1 is MNHEY, CDR2 SVGAGI, per germline. The V segment lost 6 bases and the J segment 7 bases; nucleotides outside the gene matches: 10. CDR3 length equals 14 residues. As DNA, the CDR3 is TGTGCCAGCAGCAGCGACAGGGGAGCCCGGACCCAGTACTTC. It yields the protein CASSSDRGARTQYF.

The rearrangement links TRBV5-5 to TRBJ2-7, with D uncertain. Per the germline V gene, CDR1 is SGHKS and CDR2 is YYEKEE (reference sequence). This CDR3 comprises 14 residues. The V and J ends lost 0 bases and 1 base respectively, with 8 bases between them. The CDR3 here is CASSLASGSYEQYF. CDR3 coding DNA: TGTGCCAGCAGCTTGGCCTCAGGTTCCTACGAGCAGTACTTC.